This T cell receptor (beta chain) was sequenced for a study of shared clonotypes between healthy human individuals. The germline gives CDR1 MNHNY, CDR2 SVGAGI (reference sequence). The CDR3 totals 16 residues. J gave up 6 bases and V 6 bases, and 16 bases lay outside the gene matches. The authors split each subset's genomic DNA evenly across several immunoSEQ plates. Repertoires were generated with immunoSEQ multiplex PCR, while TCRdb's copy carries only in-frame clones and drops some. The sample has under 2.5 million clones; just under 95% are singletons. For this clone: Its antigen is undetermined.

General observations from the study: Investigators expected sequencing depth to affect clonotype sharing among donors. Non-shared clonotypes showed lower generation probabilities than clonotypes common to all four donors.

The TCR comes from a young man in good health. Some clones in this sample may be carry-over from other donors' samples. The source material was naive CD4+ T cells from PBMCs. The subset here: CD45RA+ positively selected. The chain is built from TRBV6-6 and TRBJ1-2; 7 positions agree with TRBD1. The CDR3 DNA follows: TGTGCCAGCAGGTCGGGACAGTTGGCCCTTGTAGATGGCTACACCTTC. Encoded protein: CASRSGQLALVDGYTF.